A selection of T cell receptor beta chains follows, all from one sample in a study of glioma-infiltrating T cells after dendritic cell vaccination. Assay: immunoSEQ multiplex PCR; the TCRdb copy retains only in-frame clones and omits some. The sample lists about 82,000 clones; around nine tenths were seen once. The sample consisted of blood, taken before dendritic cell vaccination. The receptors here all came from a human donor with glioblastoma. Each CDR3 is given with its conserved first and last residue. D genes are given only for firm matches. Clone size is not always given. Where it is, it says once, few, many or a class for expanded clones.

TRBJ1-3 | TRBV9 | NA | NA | TGTGCCAGCAGCGTAGGAGGTTTTGGGTCGACGATGGAAAACACCATATATTTT | CASSVGGFGSTMENTIYF
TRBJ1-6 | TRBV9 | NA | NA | TGTGCCAGCAGCAAAAACACAGAGCCAAATTCACCCCTCCACTTT | CASSKNTEPNSPLHF
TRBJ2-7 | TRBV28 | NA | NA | TGTGCCAGCAGTCTTCCCGGAGGGGGCTGGTACGAGCAGTACTTC | CASSLPGGGWYEQYF
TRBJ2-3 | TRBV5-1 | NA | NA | TGCGCCAGCAGCTTGGGCACTAGCACAGATACGCAGTATTTT | CASSLGTSTDTQYF
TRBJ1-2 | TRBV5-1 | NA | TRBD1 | TGCGCCAGCAGCCGAACCCTTACAGGGGGCAACTATGGCTACACCTTC | CASSRTLTGGNYGYTF
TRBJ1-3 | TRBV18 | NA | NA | TGTGCCAGCTCACCTGCGGGGGCGAGCTTCTCTGGAAACACCATATATTTT | CASSPAGASFSGNTIYF
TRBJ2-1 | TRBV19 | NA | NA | TGTGCCAGTAGTGCAGCAGCGAAAGTTCGCTACAATGAGCAGTTCTTC | CASSAAAKVRYNEQFF
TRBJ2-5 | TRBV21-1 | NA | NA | TGTGCCAGCAGCAATGAGCGTCGGGGGACAGGGGGCATGGAGACCCAGTACTTC | CASSNERRGTGGMETQYF
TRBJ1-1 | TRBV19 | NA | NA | TGTGCCAGTAGTATAGTCTCATATAACATGAACACTGAAGCTTTCTTT | CASSIVSYNMNTEAFF
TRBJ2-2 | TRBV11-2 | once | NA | TGTGCCAGCAGCCCCCGCGCCTTTGGGGAGCTGTTTTTT | CASSPRAFGELFF
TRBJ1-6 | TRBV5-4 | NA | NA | TGTGCCAGCAGCTTGTCGGTCGGACAGAACTTCTCACCCCTCCACTTT | CASSLSVGQNFSPLHF
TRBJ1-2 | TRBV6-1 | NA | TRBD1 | TGTGCCAGCAGTGACGGGACAGCCGCTAACTATGGCTACACCTTC | CASSDGTAANYGYTF
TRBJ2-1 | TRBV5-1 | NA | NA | TGCGCCAGCAGCTTAGCTGAGGAGCAGTTCTTC | CASSLAEEQFF
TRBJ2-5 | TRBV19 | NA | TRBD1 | TGTGCCAGTAGTAAGCGTAGGGGGCTGCAAGAGACCCAGTACTTC | CASSKRRGLQETQYF
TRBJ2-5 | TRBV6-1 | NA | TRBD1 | TGTGCCAGCAGGAAACAGGGGGCTGAGACCCAGTACTTC | CASRKQGAETQYF
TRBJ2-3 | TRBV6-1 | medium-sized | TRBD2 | TGTGCCAGCAGTGAAGGGACTAGCGGGGGTGATACGCAGTATTTT | CASSEGTSGGDTQYF
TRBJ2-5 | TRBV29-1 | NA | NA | TGCAGCGTCGGCCACAGGGTGGGGGAGACCCAGTACTTC | CSVGHRVGETQYF
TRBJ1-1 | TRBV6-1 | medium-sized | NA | TGTGCCAGCAGTGAAGCGGTAGGGCAGGGTAATGAAGCTTTCTTT | CASSEAVGQGNEAFF
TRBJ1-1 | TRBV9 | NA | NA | TGTGCCAGCAGCGCCGTCTCGAGGACTGAAGCTTTCTTT | CASSAVSRTEAFF
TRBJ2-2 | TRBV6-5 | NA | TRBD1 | TGTGCCAGCACCACAGGGGGGTACACCGGGGAGCTGTTTTTT | CASTTGGYTGELFF
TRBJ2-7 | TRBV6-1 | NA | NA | TGTGCCAGCAGTGTCGACAACGTAGGTCCCTACGAGCAGTACTTC | CASSVDNVGPYEQYF
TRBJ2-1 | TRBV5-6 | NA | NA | TGTGCCAGCAGCTTGGTCACTCTAGCGAGCTCCTACAATGAGCAGTTCTTC | CASSLVTLASSYNEQFF
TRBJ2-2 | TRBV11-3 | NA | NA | TGTGCCAGCAGCCCCGCCTCGTGGCAGGGCTACACCGGGGAGCTGTTTTTT | CASSPASWQGYTGELFF
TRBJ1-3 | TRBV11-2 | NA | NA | TGTGCCAGCAGCAAGGGACTGATCTCTGGAAACACCATATATTTT | CASSKGLISGNTIYF
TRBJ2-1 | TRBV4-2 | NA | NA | TGTGCCAGCAGCCAAGTCCAGTCCTGGGGCAACAATGAGCAGTTCTTC | CASSQVQSWGNNEQFF
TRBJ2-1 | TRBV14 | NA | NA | TGTGCCAGCAGCCTGGGGCGGGGAAGTGAGCAGTTCTTC | CASSLGRGSEQFF
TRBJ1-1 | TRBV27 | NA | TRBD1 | TGTGCCAGCAGTTTATTTGGTGGGACAGGGAGTAAGACTGAAGCTTTCTTT | CASSLFGGTGSKTEAFF
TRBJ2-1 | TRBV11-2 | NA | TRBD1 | TGTGCCAGCACCTTTCCGGGACAGGAACACAATGAGCAGTTCTTC | CASTFPGQEHNEQFF
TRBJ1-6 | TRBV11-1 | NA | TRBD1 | TGTGCCAGCAGCGTCGGACAGGGGAATTCACCCCTCCACTTT | CASSVGQGNSPLHF
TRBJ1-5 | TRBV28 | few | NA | TGTGCCAGCAAAGGACAAAACAATCAGCCCCAGCATTTT | CASKGQNNQPQHF
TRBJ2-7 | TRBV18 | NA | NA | TGTGCCAGCTCACCTAGGACCTCACAGGGCCCCATCTCCTACGAGCAGTACTTC | CASSPRTSQGPISYEQYF
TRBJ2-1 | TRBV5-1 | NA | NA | TGCGCCAGCAGCTCTTCCAGACTTGAGGAGCAGTTCTTC | CASSSSRLEEQFF
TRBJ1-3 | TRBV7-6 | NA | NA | TGTGCCAGCAGCTTATCGGCGGGGTCAGGTACTGGAAACACCATATATTTT | CASSLSAGSGTGNTIYF
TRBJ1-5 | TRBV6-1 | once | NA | TGTGCCAGCAGTCTCCCCGTACAGCCCCAGCATTTT | CASSLPVQPQHF
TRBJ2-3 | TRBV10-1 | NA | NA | TGCGCCAGCAGTGAGAACTGGGGCGACTGGGTTACGCAGTATTTT | CASSENWGDWVTQYF
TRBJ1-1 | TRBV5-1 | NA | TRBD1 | TGCGCCAGCAGCTCTGGGACAGTTTTGAACACTGAAGCTTTCTTT | CASSSGTVLNTEAFF
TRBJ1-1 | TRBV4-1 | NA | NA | TGCGCCAGTCGTCGGGTATCGAACACTGAAGCTTTCTTT | CASRRVSNTEAFF
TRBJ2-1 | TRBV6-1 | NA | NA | TGTGCCAGCAGTGAGGGGGCCCCCTACAATGAGCAGTTCTTC | CASSEGAPYNEQFF
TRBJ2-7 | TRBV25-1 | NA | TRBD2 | TGTGCCAGCAGTGAAACTGGCACGGGGGGAGAGCAGTACTTC | CASSETGTGGEQYF
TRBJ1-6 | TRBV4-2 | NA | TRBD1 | TGTGCCAGCAGCCAAGAAGGTGGGGCTACAGGGGATAATTCACCCCTCCACTTT | CASSQEGGATGDNSPLHF
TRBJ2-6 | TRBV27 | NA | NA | TGTGCCAGCAGAATAACAAGCTCTGGGGCCAACGTCCTGACTTTC | CASRITSSGANVLTF
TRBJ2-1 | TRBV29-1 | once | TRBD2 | TGCAGCGTAGCGGGACTAGCGGGGATTAATGAGCAGTTCTTC | CSVAGLAGINEQFF
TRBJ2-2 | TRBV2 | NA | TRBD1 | TGTGCCAGCAGGGGGGACAGGGAAGCGAACACCGGGGAGCTGTTTTTT | CASRGDREANTGELFF